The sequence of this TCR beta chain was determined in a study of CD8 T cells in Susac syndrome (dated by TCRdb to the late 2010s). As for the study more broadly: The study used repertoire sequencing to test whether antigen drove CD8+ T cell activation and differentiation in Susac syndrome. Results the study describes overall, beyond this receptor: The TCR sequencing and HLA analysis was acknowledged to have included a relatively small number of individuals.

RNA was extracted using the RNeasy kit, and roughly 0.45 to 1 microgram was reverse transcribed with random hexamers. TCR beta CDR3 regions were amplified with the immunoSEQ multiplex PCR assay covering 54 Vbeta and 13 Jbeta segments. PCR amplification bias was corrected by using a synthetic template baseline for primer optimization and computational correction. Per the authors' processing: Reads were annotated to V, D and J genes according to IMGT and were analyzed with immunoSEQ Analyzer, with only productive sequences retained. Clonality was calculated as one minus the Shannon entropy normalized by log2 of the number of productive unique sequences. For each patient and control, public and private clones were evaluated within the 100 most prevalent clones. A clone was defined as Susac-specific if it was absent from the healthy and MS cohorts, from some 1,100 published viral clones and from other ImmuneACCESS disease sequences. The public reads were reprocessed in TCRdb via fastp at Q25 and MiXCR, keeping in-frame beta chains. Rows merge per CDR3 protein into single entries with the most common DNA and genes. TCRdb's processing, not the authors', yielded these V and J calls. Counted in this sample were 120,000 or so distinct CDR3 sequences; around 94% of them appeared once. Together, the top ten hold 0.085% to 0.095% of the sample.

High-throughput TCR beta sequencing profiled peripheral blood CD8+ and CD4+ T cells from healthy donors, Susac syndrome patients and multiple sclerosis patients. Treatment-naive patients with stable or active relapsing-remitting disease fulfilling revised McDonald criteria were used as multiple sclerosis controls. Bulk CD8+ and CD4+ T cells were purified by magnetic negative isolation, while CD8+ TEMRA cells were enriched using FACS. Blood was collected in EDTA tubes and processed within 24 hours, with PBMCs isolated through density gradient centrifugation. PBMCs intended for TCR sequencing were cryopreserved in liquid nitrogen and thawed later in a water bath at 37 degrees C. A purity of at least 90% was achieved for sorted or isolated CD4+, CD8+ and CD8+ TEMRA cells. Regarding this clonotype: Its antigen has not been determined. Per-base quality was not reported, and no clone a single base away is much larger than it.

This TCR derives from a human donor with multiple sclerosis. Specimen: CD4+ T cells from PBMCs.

The base sequence is TGTGCCATCAGCCTGTCTAGCGGGGGCACAGATACGCAGTATTTT. This codes for CAISLSSGGTDTQYF. Rearrangement joined TRBV10-3 to TRBJ2-3; 9 central nucleotides agree with TRBD2. Germline trimming amounts to 6 bases on V and 1 base on J, with 5 as the count of junction bases outside the gene matches. Reading the germline V gene gives CDR1 ENHRY and CDR2 SYGVKD. Including cysteine and phenylalanine, the CDR3 has 15 amino acids. The kept DNA is CDR3 alone, 45 bases in frame from the first base.